The present entry profiles one T cell receptor beta chain with its context. The data belong to a study of blood T cell repertoires in COVID-19. Study information: The United States, Italy and Spain were the sources of the acute and convalescent COVID-19 samples. PBMCs, B-cell-depleted T cells, or T cells were the source of the cDNA or gDNA that made up the material.

In the source study's methods: Quantification of nucleated cells was approximated via reference gene primer amplification. TCRdb's table, derived via immunoSEQ multiplex PCR, lists solely in-frame clones and lacks some. V, J and clone size reflect that table, while D and trimming were determined from the DNA. The repertoire holds about 200,000 clones, with approximately 90% as singletons. Patients from Seattle were sampled longitudinally, starting during active infection. The source of this sequence is a man aged 45 to 65 with COVID-19, enrolled during active disease. The source material was peripheral blood.

The DNA for the CDR3 is TGTGCCTGGAGTAAAAACGAGTTTGAGCAGTTCTTC. It codes for CAWSKNEFEQFF. This chain uses TRBV30 with TRBJ2-1, with D unresolved. The germline CDR1 and CDR2 sequences are GTSNPN and SVGIG (reference sequence). Trimming took off 2 bases at V and 9 bases at J, with 11 bases between the two ends. The length of the CDR3 is 12 residues.